The entry below gives a single TCR beta chain sequence along with its context. The sample is drawn from a study of long-term antiretroviral therapy in people with HIV. immunoSEQ v3.0 was run at survey level. Generated by immunoSEQ multiplex PCR, the TCRdb table keeps only in-frame clones and is missing some. The sample records about 30,000 clones, about 80% being singletons. V lost 2 bases and J lost 6, with 17 bases in between. The CDR3 covers 15 residues. Germline CDR1 reads SGHKS; CDR2 reads YYEKEE (reference sequence). The source material was unsorted PBMCs, sampled 0.3 years after starting antiretroviral therapy. The chain is built from TRBV5-5 and TRBJ1-1, with D tentatively TRBD1 (5 bases). This clonotype was obtained from a man aged 40-50 years with HIV. Here the CDR3 DNA reads TGTGCCAGCAGCTTTGGGGCGGGAACCGAACCTGAAGCTTTCTTT. Residues: CASSFGAGTEPEAFF.